This T cell receptor (beta chain) was sequenced in a study of blood T cell repertoires in COVID-19. Authors' data handling: Nucleated cell number was recorded as an estimate derived from reference gene primer amplification. The data were produced by immunoSEQ multiplex PCR, yet TCRdb's version contains in-frame clones alone and is incomplete. V, J and clone size are taken as reported in that table, and D and trimming were inferred from the DNA itself. The table records just over 95,000 clones, 80% to 85% of them present only once. V lost 2 bases, J lost 2 bases, and 8 bases stayed unmatched. This CDR3 contains 17 residues. CDR1 is SGHDN, CDR2 FVKESK, per germline.

The chain recombines TRBV14 with TRBJ1-1; TRBD1 matches 10 bases. Material: peripheral blood. This sequence originates from a man in his 60s with acute or convalescent COVID-19. This chain's CDR3 is CASSQRRWTGGNTEAFF. In DNA form, the CDR3 reads TGTGCCAGCAGCCAAAGGCGATGGACAGGGGGAAACACTGAAGCTTTCTTT.